Detailed here is one TCR beta chain. Antigen: not known. V dropped 3 bases and J dropped 0; count of bases not matched to a gene: 13. Germline CDR1 reads MDHEN; CDR2 reads SYDVKM. The CDR3 runs 19 residues. PCR employed 60 Vbeta and 13 Jbeta primers. The assay was immunoSEQ multiplex PCR, and TCRdb's table has in-frame clones only and misses some. The sample includes fewer than 180,000 clones, 55% to 75% of them seen just once. This record belongs to a study of cytomegalovirus exposure and HLA in healthy donors. Overall study findings and caveats: In a later analysis, TCR beta V- and J-gene trimming showed a link to a missense DCLRE1C variant. Reports state that TCR beta sequences accurately predicted most subjects' HLA-A and HLA-B alleles. Later analysis identified over 15,000 TCR beta sequences associated with HLA alleles, using a false discovery rate threshold of 0.05. In a later analysis, donors in an Asian-associated ancestry cluster reportedly had fewer N-insertions in productive TCRs than the cohort mean.

What was sequenced was PBMCs. The source is a woman in her sixties in good health and CMV-seropositive. The chain has TRBV28 and TRBJ2-1, with 8 bases matching TRBD2. The CDR3 spells CASSFVVAGSGRSYNEQFF. CDR3 DNA: TGTGCCAGCAGTTTTGTGGTAGCGGGAAGTGGTCGCTCCTACAATGAGCAGTTCTTC.